This T cell receptor beta chain was profiled in a study of cytomegalovirus exposure and HLA in healthy donors. Whole-study results and caveats: Later, TCR association rates were found to vary by HLA locus, highest for DRB1 and lowest for HLA-C.

Primers included in the PCR were 60 Vbeta and 13 Jbeta primers. Profiling relied on immunoSEQ multiplex PCR, and the TCRdb table lists in-frame clones only, not all of them. The sample carries about 270,000 clones, roughly two thirds recorded once. This clone was counted a few times. Its antigen is as yet unknown. The ends lost 3 bases at V and 7 bases at J; junction bases unmatched: 13. The CDR3 runs to 16 residues. Germline values: CDR1 WNHNN, CDR2 SYGVQD (reference sequence). This TCR was recovered from a female donor in good health and CMV-seronegative. Sequenced: PBMCs. This chain links TRBV10-1 with TRBJ1-1, with 8 bases fitting TRBD1. The CDR3 sequence is CASSESGTGSRNEAFF. The DNA of the CDR3 is TGCGCCAGCAGTGAATCCGGGACAGGCTCGAGGAATGAAGCTTTCTTT.